This T cell receptor beta chain was captured in a study of CD8+CD57+ T cells in acquired aplastic anemia. Study-level findings and limits: Overlap between patients and controls comprised just under 30 CD8+ CDR3 sequences. Patients showed no significant difference from controls in CD8+ Simpson's diversity.

Genomic DNA, serving as template, underwent TCR beta VDJ and CDR3 profiling. TCRdb re-called the reads through MiXCR, storing one row per CDR3 protein. The sample lists roughly 220,000 distinct CDR3 sequences; 60% to 80% were seen once. For sequencing, patients were chosen who had shown expansion of CD8+CD57+ cells by flow cytometry. Trimming took 3 bases from V and 3 from J, leaving 9 bases between them. The germline CDR1 and CDR2 sequences are DFQATT and SNEGSKA (reference sequence). The length of the CDR3 is 12 residues. Turning to this clonotype: The antigen is undetermined.

This sequence was found in a human donor with aplastic anemia. Sequencing used sorted CD4+, CD8+, or CD8+CD57+ T cells (not recorded which) from PBMCs. The rearrangement joins TRBV20-1 to TRBJ2-7; TRBD1 might be the D (6 bases). The CDR3 reads CSARGHIYEQYF. CDR3 nucleotides: TGCAGTGCTAGGGGACACATCTACGAGCAGTACTTC.